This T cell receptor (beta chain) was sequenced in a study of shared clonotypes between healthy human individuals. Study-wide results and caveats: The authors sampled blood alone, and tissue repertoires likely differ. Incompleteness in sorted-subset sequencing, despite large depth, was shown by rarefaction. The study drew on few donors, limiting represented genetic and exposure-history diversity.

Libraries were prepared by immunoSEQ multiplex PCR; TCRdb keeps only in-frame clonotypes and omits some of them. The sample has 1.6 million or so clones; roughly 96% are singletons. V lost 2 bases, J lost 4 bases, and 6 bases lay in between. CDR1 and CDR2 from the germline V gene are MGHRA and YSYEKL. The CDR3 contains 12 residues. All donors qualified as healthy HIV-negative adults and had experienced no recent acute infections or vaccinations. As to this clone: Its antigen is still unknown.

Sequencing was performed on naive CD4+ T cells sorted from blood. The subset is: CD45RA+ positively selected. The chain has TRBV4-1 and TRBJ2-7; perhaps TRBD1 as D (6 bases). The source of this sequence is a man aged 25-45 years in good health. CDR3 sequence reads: CASSQQGYEQYF. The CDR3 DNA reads TGCGCCAGCAGCCAACAGGGGTACGAGCAGTACTTC.